Presented here are 28 T cell receptor beta chains from one specimen sequenced in a study of T cells after posttransplantation cyclophosphamide. Method: immunoSEQ multiplex PCR; TCRdb's copy keeps in-frame clones and lacks some. The profile shows roughly 30,000 clones, roughly 89% of them singletons. Sequencing was performed on PBMCs. The receptors derive from a middle-aged woman with a blood cancer, CMV-positive, and with a related stem cell donor.

CDR3 bases: TGTGCCAGCAGCTTAGTCGCACAGTATGGCTACACCTTC. Translation: CASSLVAQYGYTF. The rearrangement links TRBV7-9 to TRBJ1-2, with D unresolved. The CDR3 runs to 13 residues. Trimming left V 1 base short and J 5 bases short, with 8 bases between. CDR1 is SEHNR, CDR2 FQNEAQ, per germline (reference sequence).

J is TRBJ1-4 and V is TRBV13; unclear D gene. CDR1 is PRHDT, CDR2 FYEKMQ, per germline (reference sequence). V gave up 5 bases and J gave up 7 bases, with 11 bases separating them. The CDR3 runs 13 residues. The chain's CDR3 is CASSPAGGEKLFF. The CDR3 DNA is TGTGCCAGCAGCCCGGCCGGCGGTGAAAAACTGTTTTTT.

This clone was counted a single time. The chain couples TRBV5-1 to TRBJ2-7; TRBD1 agrees at 7 bases. Germline V gene lookup returns CDR1 SGHRS and CDR2 YFSETQ. The J segment lost 2 bases and the V segment lost 3 bases, leaving 2 bases of the junction unmatched. The CDR3 sequence is 13 residues long. The CDR3 spells CASSYGTAYEQYF. CDR3 sequence (DNA): TGCGCCAGCAGCTATGGGACAGCCTACGAGCAGTACTTC.

The chain has TRBV28 and TRBJ2-5, with 8 nucleotides matching TRBD1. Trimming cost V 6 bases and J 7 bases; bases outside gene matches: 13. CDR3 length: 15 residues. Germline CDR1 and CDR2: MDHEN and SYDVKM. CDR3 amino acids: CASSWGQARERTQYF. DNA for the CDR3: TGTGCCAGCAGCTGGGGACAGGCCCGGGAGAGGACCCAGTACTTC.

The V and J genes are TRBV7-9 and TRBJ1-1; perhaps TRBD1 as D (6 bases). The CDR3 is 17 residues long. The germline V gene encodes CDR1 SEHNR and CDR2 FQNEAQ (reference sequence). V gave up 2 bases and J gave up 1 base, with 17 bases separating them. The CDR3 protein is CASSLRGTGHPNTEAFF. The CDR3 DNA reads TGTGCCAGCAGCTTAAGGGGAACGGGACACCCGAACACTGAAGCTTTCTTT.

V and J are TRBV6-5 and TRBJ1-1; TRBD1 matches at 7 bases. The trim removed 2 bases at V and 3 bases at J, leaving 9 bases unmatched. This CDR3 comprises 16 residues. Per the germline V gene, CDR1 is MNHEY and CDR2 is SVGAGI. The CDR3 is CASSYTEGAGYTEAFF. CDR3 nucleotide sequence: TGTGCCAGCAGTTACACGGAGGGGGCCGGGTACACTGAAGCTTTCTTT.

V is TRBV4-2 and J is TRBJ2-5; no clear D gene. The assigned J gene may be wrong: the sequence end matches TRBJ2-7 better. Germline CDR1 LGHNA, CDR2 YNFKEQ. This CDR3 contains 17 residues. The CDR3 DNA reads TGTGCCAGCAGCCAAGAAAGTAACCACCCATATCCCTACGAGCAGTACTTC. Translating it yields CASSQESNHPYPYEQYF.

In DNA, the CDR3 is TGTGCCAGCAGGGACGACAGGGGGATTCCCTACGAGCAGTACTTC. It is translated as CASRDDRGIPYEQYF. The chain is built from TRBV7-9 and TRBJ2-7; 9 bases fit TRBD1. This CDR3 has 15 amino acids. J gave up 2 bases and V 6 bases, and 8 bases lay outside the gene matches. Per germline, CDR1 SEHNR and CDR2 FQNEAQ (reference sequence).

This clone was seen a handful of times. The chain is built from TRBV19 and TRBJ1-5; the D gene is possibly TRBD1 (6 bases). Germline V lookup: CDR1 LNHDA, CDR2 SQIVND (reference sequence). V gave up 6 bases and J gave up 0 bases, with 12 bases separating them. This CDR3 has 15 residues. The CDR3 DNA sequence: TGTGCCAGTAGCATTGGACAGTATAGCAATCAGCCCCAGCATTTT. Translated, it gives CASSIGQYSNQPQHF.

V gene TRBV4-2 combines with J gene TRBJ1-6, with D perhaps TRBD1 (5 bases). This CDR3 region has 17 residues. Germline V gives CDR1 LGHNA, CDR2 YNFKEQ. The V end lost 4 bases, the J end lost 6 bases, and 19 bases lay between the germline ends. Here the CDR3 DNA reads TGTGCCAGCAGCCCAAGTGCACAGGCCCGACTTAATTCACCCCTCCACTTT. This codes for CASSPSAQARLNSPLHF.

By share of the sample, this clone is medium-sized. V and J are TRBV11-2 and TRBJ2-7; TRBD2 is a possible D gene (6 bases). CDR3 length: 11 residues. Per germline, CDR1 SGHAT and CDR2 FQNNGV. Trimming left V 9 bases short and J 6 bases short, with 12 bases between. The CDR3 region is CASHRGFEQYF. The CDR3 DNA follows: TGTGCCAGTCACCGGGGGTTCGAGCAGTACTTC.

The chain links TRBV7-8 to TRBJ2-5; TRBD1 aligns across 7 bases. J gave up 4 bases and V 5 bases, and 7 bases lay outside the gene matches. This CDR3 is built from 14 residues. The germline V gene has CDR1 SGHVS and CDR2 FQNEAQ. CDR3 sequence reads: CASSARQGPETQYF. The CDR3 DNA follows: TGTGCCAGCAGCGCCAGACAGGGCCCAGAGACCCAGTACTTC.

The V call is TRBV27, the J call TRBJ1-6; a possible D gene is TRBD1 (6 bases). Trimming pared 4 bases from V and 10 bases from J, leaving 14 bases between. Germline V gene data show CDR1 as MNHEY and CDR2 as SMNVEV (reference sequence). This CDR3 comprises 14 residues. In nucleotides, the CDR3 is TGTGCCAGCAGTTATAGGGGGGAGGGATCACCCCTCCACTTT. It specifies CASSYRGEGSPLHF.

The chain recombines TRBV5-6 with TRBJ2-3; D is perhaps TRBD2 (5 bases). The CDR3 extends over 15 amino acids. The V end lost 4 bases, the J end lost 2 bases, and 14 bases lay between the germline ends. The V gene's germline CDR1 is SGHDT and CDR2 YYEEEE. The CDR3 coding sequence is TGTGCCAGCAGCCCTACGAGCGGACCCACAGATACGCAGTATTTT. Translated, it gives CASSPTSGPTDTQYF.

The chain has TRBV28 and TRBJ1-1, with 9 positions matching TRBD1. This CDR3 spans 18 amino acids. In germline, CDR1 is MDHEN, CDR2 SYDVKM. J lost 8 bases, V lost 4 bases, and 20 bases had no gene match. The CDR3 DNA reads as TGTGCCAGCAGTTCCCCCCGTCGGACAGGGGCCTTCGTAGGGGAAGCTTTCTTT. It yields the protein CASSSPRRTGAFVGEAFF.

Only a few counts were recorded for this clone. The rearrangement links TRBV2 to TRBJ1-1; D is perhaps TRBD1 (6 bases). Germline V CDR1 and CDR2: SNHLY, FYNNEI. The CDR3 is made up of 12 amino acids. Trimming removed 5 bases at V and 5 bases at J, with 9 bases between. CDR3 protein: CASSRTGTEAFF. Here the CDR3 DNA reads TGTGCCAGCAGTCGTACAGGGACTGAAGCTTTCTTT.

This chain uses TRBV7-2 with TRBJ1-5; no firm D call. V was trimmed by 2 bases and J by 5 bases, leaving 22 bases between them. In germline, CDR1 is SGHTA, CDR2 FQGNSA. The CDR3 spans 18 residues. In DNA, the CDR3 is TGTGCCAGCAGCTTATCGGGGAGGCCTCCTGGGTCCGATCAGCCCCAGCATTTT. It specifies CASSLSGRPPGSDQPQHF.

The rearrangement joins TRBV7-9 to TRBJ1-3, with D perhaps matching TRBD1 (5 bases). The CDR3 consists of 17 residues. V lost 5 bases and J 0 bases, leaving 17 bases between the germline ends. CDR1 is SEHNR, CDR2 FQNEAQ, per germline (reference sequence). CDR3 sequence: CASSPGGGLPSGNTIYF. The DNA for the CDR3 is TGTGCCAGCAGCCCTGGGGGGGGACTCCCCTCTGGAAACACCATATATTTT.

The rearrangement links TRBV7-2 to TRBJ1-2; the D gene is possibly TRBD1 (5 bases). The V and J ends lost 1 base and 3 bases respectively, with 9 bases between them. The CDR3 spans 14 residues. Germline loops: CDR1 SGHTA, CDR2 FQGNSA. The CDR3 nucleotides read TGTGCCAGCAGCTTAGGGTCAGGGCACTATGGCTACACCTTC. It is translated as CASSLGSGHYGYTF.

The genes are TRBV6-6 and TRBJ2-3; maybe TRBD2 (7 bases). The CDR3 is made up of 16 amino acids. V was cut by 0 bases and J by 4 bases, with 14 bases left in between. Germline V gene lookup returns CDR1 MNHNY and CDR2 SVGAGI (reference sequence). CDR3 in amino acids: CASSYSGGGPPDTQYF. The CDR3 bases are TGTGCCAGCAGTTACTCCGGCGGGGGCCCTCCAGATACGCAGTATTTT.

The rearrangement links TRBV11-2 to TRBJ2-2; 9 positions match TRBD2. The CDR3 is 16 amino acids. The ends lost 3 bases at V and 5 bases at J; junction bases unmatched: 7. Germline V lookup: CDR1 SGHAT, CDR2 FQNNGV. CDR3 amino acids: CASSFRSGGVTGELFF. CDR3 coding DNA: TGTGCCAGCAGCTTTCGTAGCGGGGGAGTGACCGGGGAGCTGTTTTTT.

DNA of the CDR3: TGTGCCAGCAGCACCAAAGCAAGGAGAGCTTTCTTT. Translation: CASSTKARRAFF. The J gene is TRBJ1-1, the V gene TRBV5-6; D not certain. The germline V gene has CDR1 SGHDT and CDR2 YYEEEE. The V end lost 4 bases, the J end lost 10 bases, and 14 bases lay between the germline ends. This CDR3 region has 12 residues.

The table lists this clone with a count of one. The chain links TRBV11-2 to TRBJ2-2; the match to TRBD1 covers 8 bases. The V gene end was trimmed by 5 bases and the J gene end by 7 bases; junction bases not matched to a gene: 3. This CDR3 has 13 residues. Germline loops: CDR1 SGHAT, CDR2 FQNNGV. The CDR3 nucleotides read TGTGCCAGCAGCCGGACAGGGTACGGGGAGCTGTTTTTT. This encodes CASSRTGYGELFF.

The chain carries TRBV15 and TRBJ1-4; 9 bases agree with TRBD1. Germline V lookup: CDR1 LNHNV, CDR2 YYDKDF (reference sequence). Unmatched junction bases numbered 5, after V lost 1 base and J lost 8 bases. The CDR3 length is 15 residues. Here the CDR3 DNA reads TGTGCCACCAGCAGAGGGGGACAGGGCGAAGAAAAACTGTTTTTT. As protein: CATSRGGQGEEKLFF.

Notes on this clone: This sample includes further DNA sequences coding for the same CDR3. The chain is built from TRBV5-1 and TRBJ1-6, with D unclear. The CDR3 is 15 amino acids. Germline V gene lookup returns CDR1 SGHRS and CDR2 YFSETQ. The V gene lost 2 bases and the J gene lost 0 bases, with 6 bases spanning the gap. CDR3: CASSLQSSYNSPLHF. CDR3 nucleotides: TGCGCCAGCAGCTTACAGAGCTCCTATAATTCACCCCTCCACTTT.

This clone was counted once. The chain recombines TRBV7-2 with TRBJ1-1; perhaps TRBD1 as D (6 bases). Germline V lookup: CDR1 SGHTA, CDR2 FQGNSA. The CDR3 runs 16 residues. V was shortened by 5 bases and J by 5 bases, with 21 bases between the two germline ends. The CDR3 loop is CASSPPPNREGTEAFF. The CDR3 nucleotides read TGTGCCAGCAGCCCCCCCCCGAACAGGGAAGGGACTGAAGCTTTCTTT.

CDR3 sequence reads: CASSSQGTDTQYF. In DNA, the CDR3 is TGTGCCAGCAGCTCCCAGGGAACAGATACGCAGTATTTT. J is TRBJ2-3 and V is TRBV5-6; possible D gene TRBD1, 5 bases. Trimming shortened V by 3 bases and J by 3 bases, and 8 bases separated the two germline ends. Germline V CDR1 and CDR2: SGHDT, YYEEEE. CDR3 length equals 13 residues. Full variable domain (remainder filled in from reference TRBV5-6 and TRBJ2-3): DAGVTQSPTHLIKTRGQQVTLRCSPKSGHDTVSWYQQALGQGPQFIFQYYEEEERQRGNFPDRFSGHQFPNYSSELNVNALLLGDSALYLCASSSQGTDTQYFGPGTRLTVL.

V and J are TRBV9 and TRBJ2-1; D may be TRBD1 (5 bases). The ends were cut back, 4 bases at V and 2 bases at J, with 13 bases in the middle. Germline V gene data show CDR1 as SGDLS and CDR2 as YYNGEE. CDR3 length: 15 residues. The CDR3 is CASSPTTAAYNEQFF. The DNA for the CDR3 is TGTGCCAGCAGCCCCACGACAGCAGCCTACAATGAGCAGTTCTTC. Combining the CDR3 with reference TRBV9 and TRBJ2-1 gives the whole variable domain DSGVTQTPKHLITATGQRVTLRCSPRSGDLSVYWYQQSLDQGLQFLIQYYNGEERAKGNILERFSAQQFPDLHSELNLSSLELGDSALYFCASSPTTAAYNEQFFGPGTRLTVL.